This T cell receptor (beta chain) stems from a study of long-term antiretroviral therapy in people with HIV. Study summary: Initial samples were collected about a decade before the 2015 immediate-ART recommendation.

V was clipped by 7 bases and J by 7 bases, with 16 bases between them. This CDR3 has 13 residues. Looked up from germline, CDR1 is MNHEY and CDR2 is SMNVEV (reference sequence). Study conclusions and caveats: Post-treatment diversity went higher with ART but stayed below transplant donor controls. Records did not include ART adherence, viral resistance or therapy changes.

Sequencing used immunoSEQ v3.0 at survey level. Clones were sequenced by immunoSEQ multiplex PCR, and TCRdb holds only the in-frame ones, with some missing. The table shows roughly 18,000 clones, with around three quarters occurring only once. About this clone itself: No antigen is known for it.

The clonotype comes from a woman aged 30 to 39 with HIV. The chain employs TRBV27 and TRBJ1-1, with a possible D match to TRBD1 (5 bases). This specimen consisted of unsorted PBMCs, obtained 2.9 years after starting antiretroviral therapy. This chain's CDR3 is CASTPLGAGEAFF. The CDR3 DNA follows: TGTGCCAGCACCCCCCTAGGGGCCGGTGAAGCTTTCTTT.